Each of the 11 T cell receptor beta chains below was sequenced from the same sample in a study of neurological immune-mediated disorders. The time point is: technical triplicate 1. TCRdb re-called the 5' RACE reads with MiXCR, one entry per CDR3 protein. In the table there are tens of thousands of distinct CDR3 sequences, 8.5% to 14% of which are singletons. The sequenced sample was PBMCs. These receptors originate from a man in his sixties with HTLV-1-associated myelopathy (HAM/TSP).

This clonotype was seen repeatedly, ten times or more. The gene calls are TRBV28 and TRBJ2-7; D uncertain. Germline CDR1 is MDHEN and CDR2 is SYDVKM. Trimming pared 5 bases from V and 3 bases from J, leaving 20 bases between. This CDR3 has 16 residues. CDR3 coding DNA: TGTGCCAGCAGTCCCCTCTGGGCCGGCCGATTCTACGAGCAGTACTTC. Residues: CASSPLWAGRFYEQYF.

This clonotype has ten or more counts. CDR3 protein: CSASILAGTYEQYF. The DNA of the CDR3 is TGCAGTGCTAGCATCTTAGCGGGTACCTACGAGCAGTACTTC. V is TRBV20-1 and J is TRBJ2-7, with 7 bases matching TRBD2. Germline CDR1 is DFQATT and CDR2 is SNEGSKA (reference sequence). The CDR3 extends over 14 amino acids. The J segment lost 2 bases and the V segment lost 3 bases, leaving 7 bases of the junction unmatched.

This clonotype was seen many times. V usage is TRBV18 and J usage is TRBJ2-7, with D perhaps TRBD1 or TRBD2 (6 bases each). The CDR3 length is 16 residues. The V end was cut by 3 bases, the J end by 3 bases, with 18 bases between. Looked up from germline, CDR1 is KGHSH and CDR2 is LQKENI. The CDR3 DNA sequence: TGTGCCAGCTCACCGACGGGGGCAGGGAAGAGCTACGAGCAGTACTTC. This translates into CASSPTGAGKSYEQYF.

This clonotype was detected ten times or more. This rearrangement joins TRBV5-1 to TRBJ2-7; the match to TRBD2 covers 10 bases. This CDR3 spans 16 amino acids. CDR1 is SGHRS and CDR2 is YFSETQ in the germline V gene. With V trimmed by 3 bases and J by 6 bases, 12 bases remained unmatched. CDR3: CASSWASSGREGEQYF. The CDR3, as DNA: TGCGCCAGCAGCTGGGCCTCTAGCGGGAGAGAAGGCGAGCAGTACTTC.

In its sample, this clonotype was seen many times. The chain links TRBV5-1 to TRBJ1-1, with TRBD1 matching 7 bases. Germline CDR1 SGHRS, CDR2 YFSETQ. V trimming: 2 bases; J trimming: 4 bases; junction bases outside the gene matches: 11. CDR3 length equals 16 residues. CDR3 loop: CASSLPTGQGGTEAFF. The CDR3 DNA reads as TGCGCCAGCAGCTTACCAACTGGCCAGGGGGGCACTGAAGCTTTCTTT.

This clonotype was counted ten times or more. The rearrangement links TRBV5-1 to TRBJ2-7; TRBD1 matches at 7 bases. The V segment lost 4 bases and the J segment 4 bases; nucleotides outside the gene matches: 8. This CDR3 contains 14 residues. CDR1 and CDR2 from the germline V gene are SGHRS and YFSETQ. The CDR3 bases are TGCGCCAGCAGCCCGGGACAGTCGGGATACGAGCAGTACTTC. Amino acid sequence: CASSPGQSGYEQYF.

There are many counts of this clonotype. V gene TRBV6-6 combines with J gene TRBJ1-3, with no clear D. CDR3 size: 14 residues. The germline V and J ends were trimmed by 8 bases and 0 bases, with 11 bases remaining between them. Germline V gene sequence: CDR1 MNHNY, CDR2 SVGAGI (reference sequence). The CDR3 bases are TGTGCCAGCGACGGCGCCAACTCTGGAAACACCATATATTTT. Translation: CASDGANSGNTIYF.

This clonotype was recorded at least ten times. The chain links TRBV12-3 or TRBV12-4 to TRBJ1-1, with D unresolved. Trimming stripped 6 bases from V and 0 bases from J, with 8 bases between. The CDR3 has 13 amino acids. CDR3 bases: TGTGCCAGCAGCGGCCCAATGAACACTGAAGCTTTCTTT. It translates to CASSGPMNTEAFF.

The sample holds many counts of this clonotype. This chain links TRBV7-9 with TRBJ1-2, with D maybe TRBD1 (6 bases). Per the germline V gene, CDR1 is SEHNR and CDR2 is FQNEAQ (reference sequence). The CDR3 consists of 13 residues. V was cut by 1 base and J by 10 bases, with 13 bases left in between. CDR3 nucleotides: TGTGCCAGCAGCTTAGTCCGGGACAATGACTACACCTTC. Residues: CASSLVRDNDYTF.

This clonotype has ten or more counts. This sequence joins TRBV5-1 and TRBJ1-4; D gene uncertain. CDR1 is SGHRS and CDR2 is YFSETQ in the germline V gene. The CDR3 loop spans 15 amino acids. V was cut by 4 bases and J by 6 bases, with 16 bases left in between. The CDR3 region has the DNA TGCGCCAGCAGCGCCAGTAGCGGGAACCATGAAAAACTGTTTTTT. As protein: CASSASSGNHEKLFF.

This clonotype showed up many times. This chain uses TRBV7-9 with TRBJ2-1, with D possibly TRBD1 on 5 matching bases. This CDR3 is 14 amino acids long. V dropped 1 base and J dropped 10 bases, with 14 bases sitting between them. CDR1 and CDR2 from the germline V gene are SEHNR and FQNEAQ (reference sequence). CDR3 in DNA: TGTGCCAGCAGCTTAGGGGGCTTTGGATTAGAGCAGTTCTTC. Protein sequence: CASSLGGFGLEQFF.